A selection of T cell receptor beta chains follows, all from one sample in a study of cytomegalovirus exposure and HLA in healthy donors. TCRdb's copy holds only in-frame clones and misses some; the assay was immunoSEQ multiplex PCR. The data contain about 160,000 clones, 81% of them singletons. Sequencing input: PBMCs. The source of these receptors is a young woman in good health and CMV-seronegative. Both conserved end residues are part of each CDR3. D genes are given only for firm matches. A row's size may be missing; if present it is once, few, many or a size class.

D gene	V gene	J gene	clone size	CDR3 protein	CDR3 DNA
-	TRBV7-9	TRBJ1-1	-	CASTPGSARTEAFF	TGTGCCAGCACCCCCGGGAGCGCCAGGACTGAAGCTTTCTTT
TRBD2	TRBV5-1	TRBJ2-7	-	CASSLVAGGSYEQYF	TGCGCCAGCAGCTTGGTCGCGGGAGGGAGCTACGAGCAGTACTTC
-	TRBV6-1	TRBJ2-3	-	CASSVLEGDTQYF	TGTGCCAGCAGTGTTTTGGAGGGAGATACGCAGTATTTT
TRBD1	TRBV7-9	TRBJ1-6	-	CASSLEDRFLAPLHF	TGTGCCAGCAGCTTAGAGGACAGGTTTCTCGCACCCCTCCACTTT
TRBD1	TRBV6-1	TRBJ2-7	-	CASRWGQFPDYEQYF	TGTGCCAGCAGATGGGGACAGTTTCCCGACTACGAGCAGTACTTC
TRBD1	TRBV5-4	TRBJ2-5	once	CASSFGQEQETQYF	TGTGCCAGCAGCTTCGGACAGGAACAAGAGACCCAGTACTTC
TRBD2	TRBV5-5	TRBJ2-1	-	CASSFRDYPSIYNEQFF	TGTGCCAGCAGCTTCCGGGACTACCCCTCAATCTACAATGAGCAGTTCTTC
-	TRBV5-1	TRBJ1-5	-	CASSLESGRGPQHF	TGCGCCAGCAGCTTGGAGTCAGGGAGGGGGCCCCAGCATTTT
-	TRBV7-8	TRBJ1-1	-	CASSFGLGTEAFF	TGTGCCAGCAGCTTCGGGTTAGGCACTGAAGCTTTCTTT
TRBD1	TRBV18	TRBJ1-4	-	CASSPSDRENEKLFF	TGTGCCAGCTCACCTTCTGACAGGGAGAATGAAAAACTGTTTTTT
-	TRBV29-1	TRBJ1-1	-	CSVEDAREEAFF	TGCAGCGTTGAAGACGCGCGGGAGGAAGCTTTCTTT
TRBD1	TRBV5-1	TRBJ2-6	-	CASSLVTGTGVSSGANVLTF	TGCGCCAGCAGCTTGGTGACCGGGACAGGGGTGAGCTCTGGGGCCAACGTCCTGACTTTC
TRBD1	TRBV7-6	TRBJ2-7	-	CASSVRDRGDEQYF	TGTGCCAGCAGCGTCAGGGACAGGGGGGACGAGCAGTACTTC
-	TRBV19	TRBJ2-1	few	CASSMGLALNEQFF	TGTGCCAGTAGTATGGGGCTAGCGTTGAATGAGCAGTTCTTC
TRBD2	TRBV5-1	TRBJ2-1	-	CASSLTSGTYNEQFF	TGCGCCAGCAGCTTGACTAGCGGTACCTACAATGAGCAGTTCTTC
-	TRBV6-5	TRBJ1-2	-	CASSPGTPYGYTF	TGTGCCAGCAGTCCCGGGACACCCTATGGCTACACCTTC
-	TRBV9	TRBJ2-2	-	CASSFIPGGGQRATGELFF	TGTGCCAGCAGCTTCATTCCCGGGGGGGGACAGCGCGCCACCGGGGAGCTGTTTTTT
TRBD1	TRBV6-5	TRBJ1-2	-	CASSYGVGRGNYGYTF	TGTGCCAGCAGTTACGGGGTGGGCAGGGGGAACTATGGCTACACCTTC
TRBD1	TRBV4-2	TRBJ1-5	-	CASSLQGARGSNQPQHF	TGTGCCAGCAGTTTACAGGGGGCGCGGGGTAGCAATCAGCCCCAGCATTTT
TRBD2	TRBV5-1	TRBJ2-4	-	CASSSSFSGVGNIQYF	TGCGCCAGCAGCTCTTCCTTTAGCGGGGTGGGAAACATTCAGTACTTC
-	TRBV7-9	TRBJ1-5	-	CASSLSGNNQPQHF	TGTGCCAGCAGCTTGTCAGGGAATAATCAGCCCCAGCATTTT
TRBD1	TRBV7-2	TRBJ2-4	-	CASSFLGGPNIQYF	TGTGCCAGCAGCTTTCTAGGGGGCCCGAACATTCAGTACTTC
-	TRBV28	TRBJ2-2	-	CASSTSGGLDTGELFF	TGTGCCAGCAGCACCTCAGGGGGGTTGGACACCGGGGAGCTGTTTTTT
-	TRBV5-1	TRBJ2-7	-	CASSLARRALTDEQYF	TGCGCCAGCAGCTTGGCCCGGAGGGCCCTCACGGACGAGCAGTACTTC
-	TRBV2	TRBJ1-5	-	CASTDPYSNQPQHF	TGTGCCAGCACCGATCCCTATAGCAATCAGCCCCAGCATTTT
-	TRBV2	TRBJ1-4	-	CASRETSDSLFF	TGTGCCAGCAGGGAAACCTCAGACAGTCTGTTTTTT
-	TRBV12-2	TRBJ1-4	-	CASIRRIPRGRGEKLFF	TGTGCAAGTATCCGGCGAATTCCCAGGGGGCGCGGGGAAAAACTGTTTTTT
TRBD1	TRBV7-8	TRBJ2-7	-	CASSPGTGSYEQYF	TGTGCCAGCAGCCCCGGGACAGGGAGTTACGAGCAGTACTTC
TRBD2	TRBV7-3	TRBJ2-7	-	CASSLRQGPSGRRHPYEQYF	TGTGCCAGCAGCTTAAGGCAGGGGCCTAGCGGGAGGAGACACCCCTACGAGCAGTACTTC
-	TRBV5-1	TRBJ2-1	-	CASSLTLSSYNEQFF	TGCGCCAGCAGCTTAACTCTTAGCTCCTACAATGAGCAGTTCTTC
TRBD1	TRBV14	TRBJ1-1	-	CASSQVGTGGKNTEAFF	TGTGCCAGCAGCCAAGTTGGGACAGGGGGCAAGAACACTGAAGCTTTCTTT
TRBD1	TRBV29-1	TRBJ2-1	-	CSVEDGSGQGIPLYNEQFF	TGCAGCGTTGAAGATGGATCGGGACAGGGCATCCCTTTATACAATGAGCAGTTCTTC
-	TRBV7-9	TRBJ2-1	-	CASSLEGSYNEQFF	TGTGCCAGCAGCTTAGAGGGGTCCTACAATGAGCAGTTCTTC
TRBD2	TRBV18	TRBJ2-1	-	CASSPVSGGSYREQFF	TGTGCCAGCTCACCGGTTTCTGGCGGGAGTTACAGGGAGCAGTTCTTC
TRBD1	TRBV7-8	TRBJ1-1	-	CASSKTGGWTEAFF	TGTGCCAGCAGCAAGACAGGGGGGTGGACTGAAGCTTTCTTT
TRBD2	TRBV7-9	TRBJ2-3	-	CASGLAGADTQYF	TGTGCCAGCGGACTAGCGGGAGCAGATACGCAGTATTTT
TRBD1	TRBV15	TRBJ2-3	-	CATSRAGTGFADTQYF	TGTGCCACCAGCAGAGCCGGGACAGGGTTTGCAGATACGCAGTATTTT
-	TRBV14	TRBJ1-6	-	CASSQQTVDNSPLHF	TGTGCCAGCAGCCAACAAACAGTTGATAATTCACCCCTCCACTTT
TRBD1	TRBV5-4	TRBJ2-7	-	CASSADRGESYEQYF	TGTGCCAGCAGCGCGGACAGGGGTGAATCCTACGAGCAGTACTTC
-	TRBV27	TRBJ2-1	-	CASGGVGQAPYNEQFF	TGTGCCAGCGGAGGGGTTGGGCAGGCCCCCTACAATGAGCAGTTCTTC
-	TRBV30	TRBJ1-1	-	CAWIRLGGLGTEAFF	TGTGCCTGGATCAGACTGGGGGGGCTGGGCACTGAAGCTTTCTTT
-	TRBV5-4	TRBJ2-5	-	CASSFAGTAQETQYF	TGTGCCAGCAGCTTCGCGGGGACAGCCCAAGAGACCCAGTACTTC
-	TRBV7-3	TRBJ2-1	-	CASSSQGFHEQFF	TGTGCCAGCAGCTCACAGGGCTTCCATGAGCAGTTCTTC
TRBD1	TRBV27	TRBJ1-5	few	CASRVDRHSNQPQHF	TGTGCCAGCAGGGTGGACAGGCATAGCAATCAGCCCCAGCATTTT
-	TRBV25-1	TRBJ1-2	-	CASSDPLGTRYGYTF	TGTGCCAGCAGTGACCCCCTGGGGACAAGATATGGCTACACCTTC
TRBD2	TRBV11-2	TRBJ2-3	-	CASSPRTSGASTDTQYF	TGTGCCAGCAGCCCCCGGACTAGCGGGGCGAGCACAGATACGCAGTATTTT